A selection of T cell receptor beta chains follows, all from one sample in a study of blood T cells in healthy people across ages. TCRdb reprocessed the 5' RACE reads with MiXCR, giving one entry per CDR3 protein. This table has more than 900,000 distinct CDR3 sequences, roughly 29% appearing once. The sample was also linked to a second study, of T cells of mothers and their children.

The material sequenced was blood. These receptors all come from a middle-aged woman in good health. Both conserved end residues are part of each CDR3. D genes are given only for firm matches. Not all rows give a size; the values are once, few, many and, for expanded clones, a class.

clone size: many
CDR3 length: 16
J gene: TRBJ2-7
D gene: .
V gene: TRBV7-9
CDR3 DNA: TGTGCCAGCAGCTTACTTTCCCCCGGGACACCCTACGAGCAGTACTTC
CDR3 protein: CASSLLSPGTPYEQYF

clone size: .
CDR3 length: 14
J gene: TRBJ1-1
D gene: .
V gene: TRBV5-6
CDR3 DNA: TGTGCCAGCAGCCTGGGACGTCGGAACACTGAAGCTTTCTTT
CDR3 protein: CASSLGRRNTEAFF

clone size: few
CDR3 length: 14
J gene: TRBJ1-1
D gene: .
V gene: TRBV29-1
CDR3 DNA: TGCAGCGTTGGACAGCCGAATTTGAACACTGAAGCTTTCTTT
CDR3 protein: CSVGQPNLNTEAFF

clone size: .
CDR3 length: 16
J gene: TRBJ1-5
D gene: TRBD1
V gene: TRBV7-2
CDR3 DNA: TGTGCCAGCAGTCAAGGGACAGGGGGCGAGGGGCAGCCCCAGCATTTT
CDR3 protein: CASSQGTGGEGQPQHF

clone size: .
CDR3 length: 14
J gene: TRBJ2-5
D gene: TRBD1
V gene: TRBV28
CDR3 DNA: TGTGCCAGCAGATCGGGACAGGGGTGGGAGACCCAGTACTTC
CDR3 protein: CASRSGQGWETQYF

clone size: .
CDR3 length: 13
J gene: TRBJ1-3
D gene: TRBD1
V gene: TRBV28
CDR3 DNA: TGTGCCAGCAGCCCAAGGGACAGGGGTTCCATATATTTT
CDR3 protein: CASSPRDRGSIYF

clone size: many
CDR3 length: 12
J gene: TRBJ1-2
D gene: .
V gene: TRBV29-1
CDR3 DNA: TGCAGCGACAAGCCTTCTAACTGGAGCTACACCTTC
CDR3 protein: CSDKPSNWSYTF

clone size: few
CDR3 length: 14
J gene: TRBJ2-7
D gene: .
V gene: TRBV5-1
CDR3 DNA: TGCGCCAGCAGTACCCTGGAAGGATCCTACGAGCAGTACTTC
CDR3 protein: CASSTLEGSYEQYF

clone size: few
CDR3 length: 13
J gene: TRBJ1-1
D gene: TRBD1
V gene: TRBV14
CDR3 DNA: TGTGCCAGCAGCGCAAGAGGGGGCCCTGAAGCTTTCTTT
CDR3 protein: CASSARGGPEAFF

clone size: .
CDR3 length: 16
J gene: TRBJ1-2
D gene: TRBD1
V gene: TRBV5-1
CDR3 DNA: TGTGCCAGCAGCGGGGGTACAGGGGAAGTGAACTATGGCTACACCTTC
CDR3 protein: CASSGGTGEVNYGYTF

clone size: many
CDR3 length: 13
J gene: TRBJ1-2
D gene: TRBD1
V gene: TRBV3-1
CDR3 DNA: TGTGCCAGCAGCCCATCGGACAGGGCTGGCTACACCTTC
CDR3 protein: CASSPSDRAGYTF

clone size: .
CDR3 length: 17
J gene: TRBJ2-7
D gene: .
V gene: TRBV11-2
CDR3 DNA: TGTGCCAGCAGCTTATCCGTAGGGTCCCCTCATTCCTACGAGCAGTACTTC
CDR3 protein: CASSLSVGSPHSYEQYF

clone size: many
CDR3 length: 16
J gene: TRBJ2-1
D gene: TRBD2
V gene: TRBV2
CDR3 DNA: TGTGCCAGCAGGAGGAGGGTAGCGGGGGGCACCAATGAGCAGTTCTTC
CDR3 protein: CASRRRVAGGTNEQFF

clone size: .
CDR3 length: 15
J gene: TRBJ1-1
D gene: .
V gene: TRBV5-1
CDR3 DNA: TGCGCCAGCAGCCCGGGGGTGCCCCCGAGTACTGAAGCTTTCTTT
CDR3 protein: CASSPGVPPSTEAFF

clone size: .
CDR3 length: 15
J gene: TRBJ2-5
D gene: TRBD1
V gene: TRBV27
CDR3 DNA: TGTGCCAGCATCCCAACCGGGACAGGGTCAGAGACCCAGTACTTC
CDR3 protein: CASIPTGTGSETQYF

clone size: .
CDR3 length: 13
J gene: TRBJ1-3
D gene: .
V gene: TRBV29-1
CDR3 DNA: TGCAGCGTTGGAGATAACTCTGGAAACACCATATATTTT
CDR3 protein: CSVGDNSGNTIYF

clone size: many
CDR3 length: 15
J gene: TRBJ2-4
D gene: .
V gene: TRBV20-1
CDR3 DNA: TGCAGTGCCCCCAGGGCGGACCCCGCCAAAAACATTCAGTACTTC
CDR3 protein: CSAPRADPAKNIQYF

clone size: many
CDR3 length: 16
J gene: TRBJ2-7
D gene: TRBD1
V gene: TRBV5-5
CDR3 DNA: TGTGCCAGCAGCTTGGTAAGGACAGGGGGCTCCTACGAGCAGTACTTC
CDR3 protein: CASSLVRTGGSYEQYF

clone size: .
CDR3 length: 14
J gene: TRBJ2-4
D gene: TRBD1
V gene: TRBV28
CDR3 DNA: TGTGCCAGCAGTCCGGGACAGACGCTATTGGGGCAGTACTTC
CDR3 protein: CASSPGQTLLGQYF

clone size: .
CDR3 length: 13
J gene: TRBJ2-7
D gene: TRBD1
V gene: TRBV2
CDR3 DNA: TGTGCCAGCAGGGCGACAGGGCCCTACGAGCAGTACTTC
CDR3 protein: CASRATGPYEQYF

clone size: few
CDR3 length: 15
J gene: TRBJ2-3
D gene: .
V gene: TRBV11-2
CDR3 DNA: TGTGCCAGCAGCTCGGCAGGGGTGGGGAGGGATACGCAGTATTTT
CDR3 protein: CASSSAGVGRDTQYF

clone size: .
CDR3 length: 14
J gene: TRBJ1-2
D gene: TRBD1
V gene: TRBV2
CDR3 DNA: TGTGCCAGCAGCTCGACAGGGACCATTTATGGCTACACCTTC
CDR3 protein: CASSSTGTIYGYTF

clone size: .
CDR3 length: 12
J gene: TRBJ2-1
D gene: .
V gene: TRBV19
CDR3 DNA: TGTGCCAGTAGTATGGGGGCAATTGAGCAGTTCTTC
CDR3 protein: CASSMGAIEQFF

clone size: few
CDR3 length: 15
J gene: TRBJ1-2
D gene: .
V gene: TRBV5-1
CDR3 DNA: TGCGCCAGCAGCTTGGACCCGACAATCACGTATGGCTACACCTTC
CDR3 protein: CASSLDPTITYGYTF

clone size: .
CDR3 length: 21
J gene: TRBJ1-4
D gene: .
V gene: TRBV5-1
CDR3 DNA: TGCGCCAGCAGCCCATCCGGAAACGGGGGGCTCGGAAGGAGAACTAATGAAAAACTGTTTTTT
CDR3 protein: CASSPSGNGGLGRRTNEKLFF

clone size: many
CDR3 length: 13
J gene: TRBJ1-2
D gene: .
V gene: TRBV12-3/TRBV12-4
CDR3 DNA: TGTGCCAGCAGCTCCCCGGTTAACTATGGCTACACCTTC
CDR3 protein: CASSSPVNYGYTF

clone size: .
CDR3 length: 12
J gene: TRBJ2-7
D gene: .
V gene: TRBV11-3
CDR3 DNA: TGTGCCAGCAGCCGCTCGACAGGCGAGCAGTACTTC
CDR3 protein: CASSRSTGEQYF

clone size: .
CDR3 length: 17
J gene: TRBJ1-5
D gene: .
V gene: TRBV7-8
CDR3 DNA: TGTGCCAGCAGCCTATTATCGCAGGGTTTGAATATTCAGCCCCAGCATTTT
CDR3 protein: CASSLLSQGLNIQPQHF

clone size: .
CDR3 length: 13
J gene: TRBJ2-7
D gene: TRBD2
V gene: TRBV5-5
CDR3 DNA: TGTGCCAGCAGCAGAGGACTAGCCTACGAGCAGTACTTC
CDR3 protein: CASSRGLAYEQYF

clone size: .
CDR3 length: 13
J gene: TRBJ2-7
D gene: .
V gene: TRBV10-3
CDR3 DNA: TGTGCCATCACCAGGGGAGAATACAATGAGCAGTACTTC
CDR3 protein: CAITRGEYNEQYF

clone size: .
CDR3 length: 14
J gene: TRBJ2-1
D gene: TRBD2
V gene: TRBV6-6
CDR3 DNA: TGTGCCAGCAATCTAGCGGGGGGCACGAATGAGCAGTTCTTC
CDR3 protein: CASNLAGGTNEQFF

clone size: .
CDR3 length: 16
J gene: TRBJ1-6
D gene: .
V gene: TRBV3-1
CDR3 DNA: TGTGCCAGCAGCCAAGGGGAGGCCTCGCGCAATTCACCCCTCCACTTT
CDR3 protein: CASSQGEASRNSPLHF

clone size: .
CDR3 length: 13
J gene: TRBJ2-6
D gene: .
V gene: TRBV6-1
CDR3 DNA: TGTGCCAGCAAATACTCTGGGGCCAACGTCCTGACTTTC
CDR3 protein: CASKYSGANVLTF

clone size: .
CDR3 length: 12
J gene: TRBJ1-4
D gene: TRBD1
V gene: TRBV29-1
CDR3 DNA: TGCAGCGTTGCTGGGACAGGTGAAAAACTGTTTTTT
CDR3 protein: CSVAGTGEKLFF

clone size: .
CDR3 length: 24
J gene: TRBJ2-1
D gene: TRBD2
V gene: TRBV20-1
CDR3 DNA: TGCAGTGCTAGGGACAACAGGGGGTCCGGCAGGGCTAGCGGGGGCGAAGTGTCCTACAATGAGCAGTTCTTC
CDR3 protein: CSARDNRGSGRASGGEVSYNEQFF

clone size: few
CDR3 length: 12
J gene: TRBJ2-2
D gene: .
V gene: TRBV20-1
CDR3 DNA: TGCAGTGCCCTGCTGGTAACCGGGGAGCTGTTTTTT
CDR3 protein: CSALLVTGELFF

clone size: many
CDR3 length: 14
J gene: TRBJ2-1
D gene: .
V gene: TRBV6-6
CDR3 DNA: TGTGCCAGCAGTAACGGTGGCTCCTACAATGAGCAGTTCTTC
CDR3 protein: CASSNGGSYNEQFF

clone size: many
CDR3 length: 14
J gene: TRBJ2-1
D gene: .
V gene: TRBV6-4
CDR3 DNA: TGTGCCAGCAGTGACACGGGGGAAGGCAATGAGCAGTTCTTC
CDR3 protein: CASSDTGEGNEQFF

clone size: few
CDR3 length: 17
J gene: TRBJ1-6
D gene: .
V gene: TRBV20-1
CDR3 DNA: TGCAGTGCTAGAGAATTACAGAGGTTACAGTATAATTCACCCCTCCACTTT
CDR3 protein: CSARELQRLQYNSPLHF

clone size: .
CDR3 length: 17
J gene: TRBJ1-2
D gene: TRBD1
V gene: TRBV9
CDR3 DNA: TGTGCCAGCAGCGTCGACCTCCAAAGGACAGGGGATAATGGCTACACCTTC
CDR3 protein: CASSVDLQRTGDNGYTF

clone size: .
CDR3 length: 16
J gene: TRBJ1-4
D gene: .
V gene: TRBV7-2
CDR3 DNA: TGTGCCAGCAGCTTTAGAACGGCCGGGGGAAATGAAAAACTGTTTTTT
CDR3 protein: CASSFRTAGGNEKLFF

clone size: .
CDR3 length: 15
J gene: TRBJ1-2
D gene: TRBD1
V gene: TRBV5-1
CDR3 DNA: TGCGCCAGCAGCTTGGTCGGACAGGGGGCGACTGGCTACACCTTC
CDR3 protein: CASSLVGQGATGYTF

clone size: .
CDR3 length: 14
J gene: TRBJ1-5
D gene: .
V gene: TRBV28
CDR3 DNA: TGTGCCAGCAGTATGACAGTCCCGAATCAGCCCCAGCATTTT
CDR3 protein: CASSMTVPNQPQHF

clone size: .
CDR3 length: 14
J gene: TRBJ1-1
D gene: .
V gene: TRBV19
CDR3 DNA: TGTGCCAGTAGTATATGGCAGGGAGACACTGAAGCTTTCTTT
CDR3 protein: CASSIWQGDTEAFF

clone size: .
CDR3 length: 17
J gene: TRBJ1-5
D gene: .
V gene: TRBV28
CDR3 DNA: TGTGCCAGCAGTTTAACGGGGGGCGTCATTAGCAATCAGCCCCAGCATTTT
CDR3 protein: CASSLTGGVISNQPQHF

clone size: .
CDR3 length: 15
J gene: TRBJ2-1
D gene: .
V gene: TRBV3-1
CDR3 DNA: TGTGCCAGTCAGGACGTACACTCCTCCTACAATGAGCAGTTCTTC
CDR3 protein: CASQDVHSSYNEQFF

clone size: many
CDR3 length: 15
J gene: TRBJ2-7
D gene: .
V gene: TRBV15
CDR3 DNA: TGTGCCACCAGCAAAGCCGGGACCCCTAGGCGCGAGCAGTACTTC
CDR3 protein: CATSKAGTPRREQYF

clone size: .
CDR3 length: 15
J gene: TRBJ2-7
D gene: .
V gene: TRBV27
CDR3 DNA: TGTGCCAGCAGTTTCACGGGGATAACCTACAATGAGCAGTACTTC
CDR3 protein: CASSFTGITYNEQYF

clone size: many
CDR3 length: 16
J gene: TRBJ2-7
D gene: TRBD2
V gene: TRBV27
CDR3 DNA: TGTGCCAGCAGTTTATCCAGCGGGGGGAGCTCCTACGAGCAGTACTTC
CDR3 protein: CASSLSSGGSSYEQYF

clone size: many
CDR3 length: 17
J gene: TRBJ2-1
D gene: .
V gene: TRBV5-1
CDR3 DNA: TGCGCCAGCAGCCCGGGGACTCTCCTATCCTCCTACAATGAGCAGTTCTTC
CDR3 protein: CASSPGTLLSSYNEQFF

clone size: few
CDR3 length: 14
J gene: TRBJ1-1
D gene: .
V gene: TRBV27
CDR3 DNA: TGTGCCAGCAGTTTAACAGTCCCCTCCTTTGAAGCTTTCTTT
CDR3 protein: CASSLTVPSFEAFF

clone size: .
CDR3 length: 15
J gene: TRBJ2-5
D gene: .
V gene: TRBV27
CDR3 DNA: TGTGCCAGCAGTTTGACCCCAGGGCTTCCAGAGACCCAGTACTTC
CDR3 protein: CASSLTPGLPETQYF

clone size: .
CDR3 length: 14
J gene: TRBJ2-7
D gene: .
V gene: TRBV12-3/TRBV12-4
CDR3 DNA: TGTGCCAGCAGTTTCTTAGAGGGAGCCTACGAGCAGTACTTC
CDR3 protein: CASSFLEGAYEQYF

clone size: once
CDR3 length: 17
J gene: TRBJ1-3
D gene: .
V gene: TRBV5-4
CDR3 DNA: TGTGCCAGCAGCTTGAATCTAGCCTCTATCTCTGGAAACACCATATATTTT
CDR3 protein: CASSLNLASISGNTIYF

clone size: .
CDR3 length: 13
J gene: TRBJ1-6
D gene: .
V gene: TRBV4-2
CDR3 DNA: TGTGCCAGCAGCCAAGTTACGGGACCACCCCTCCACTTT
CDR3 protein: CASSQVTGPPLHF